One T cell receptor beta chain is described in this entry. This entry comes from a study of naive and memory T cell subsets. An equimolar mix of two oligonucleotides served as the beta constant-region primer for TRBC1 and TRBC2. Four rounds of PCR amplified the ligated cDNA using nested alpha and beta constant-region primers plus SP2. A single record per CDR3 protein comes from TCRdb applying MiXCR to the UMI-ligation and nested PCR reads. The table lists some 110,000 distinct CDR3 sequences, approximately 37% of them singletons. CDR1 is MNHEY and CDR2 is SVGEGT in the germline V gene. The V and J ends lost 2 bases and 0 bases respectively, with 7 bases between them. The CDR3 spans 14 residues.

Material: central memory CD4+ T cells from blood. This chain links TRBV6-2 or TRBV6-3 with TRBJ1-1; the D gene is possibly TRBD1 (5 bases). The sequence was collected from a human donor in good health. This CDR3 reads CASSYHRMNTEAFF. DNA of the CDR3: TGTGCCAGCAGTTACCACAGGATGAACACTGAAGCTTTCTTT.